This TCR beta chain was found in a study of blood T cell repertoires in COVID-19. Study background: Samples of COVID-19 (acute and convalescent) were obtained from the United States, Italy and Spain. The cDNA or gDNA used as material had been derived from T cells, B-cell-depleted T cells, or PBMCs.

The CDR3 contains 13 residues. Trimming cost V 6 bases and J 10 bases, with 16 bases left between them. Looked up from germline, CDR1 is MNHEY and CDR2 is SVGEGT. In the source study's methods: Estimated nucleated cell counts came from reference gene primer amplification. Produced via immunoSEQ multiplex PCR; TCRdb's table is partial and in-frame only. Clone size and V and J calls were adopted from that table, with D and trimming inferred from the DNA. The sample yields 190,000 or so clones, around 88% seen once. The sequenced material came from peripheral blood. The gene calls are TRBV6-2 or TRBV6-3 and TRBJ2-1, with a possible D match to TRBD1 (5 bases). The TCR comes from a man in his fifties or sixties with active or convalescent COVID-19. CDR3 loop: CASSSPLQVEQFF. CDR3 DNA sequence: TGTGCCAGCAGCTCCCCTTTACAGGTGGAGCAGTTCTTC.